This T cell receptor (beta chain) emerged from a study of blood T cell repertoires in COVID-19 (dated by TCRdb to the early 2020s). Context from the whole study: Collaborator samples came from the United States, Italy and Spain and covered acute and convalescent phases of COVID-19. The prospective study material was composed of cDNA or gDNA derived from T cells, B-cell-depleted T cells, or PBMCs. Deeply sampled blood TCRbeta repertoires from subjects exposed to, actively infected with, or recovered from COVID-19 were included in the dataset. The repertoires were released in a freely available public database meant as a resource for research on the immune response to SARS-CoV-2. Samples were obtained from the ongoing ImmuneRACE study (first 160 participants) and from about 1,300 subjects provided by 6 global collaborators. Nearly every sample came with metadata listing a de-identified subject ID, COVID-19 status, age in years and sex. Where available, HLA class I and class II types were taken from metadata supplied by the sample provider and were not determined by assay-based typing.

With regard to this clone: Its antigen target is currently unknown. Per-base quality was not reported, and no clone a single base away is much larger than it.

Findings and caveats that apply to the study as a whole: Clinical and demographic metadata were provided uncurated, with the amount varying by source and participant.

Here V drops 0 bases and J drops 3 bases, and the junction holds 18 bases not matched to any gene. The CDR3 spans 21 residues, from the cysteine through the phenylalanine. Left in the record is the CDR3 DNA by itself, 63 bases read in frame from the first base. Based on the germline V gene (reference sequence), the CDR1 and CDR2 sequences are MNHEY and SMNVEV. TCRbeta CDR3 regions were amplified from genomic DNA using the immunoSEQ Assay, a bias-controlled multiplex PCR. The paper's processing steps were these. Nucleated cell counts per sample were estimated from amplification of reference gene primers within the assay. To quantify the absolute abundance of each unique TCRbeta CDR3 rearrangement, sequence reads were collapsed and filtered. For each sample, productive Simpson clonality was calculated as the square root of Simpson's diversity index over productive rearrangements. TCRdb mirrors the immuneACCESS table, restricted to in-frame sequences. Some clones are absent from its copies; in checked studies, under half trace to an unresolved V gene, and the reason for the others is unknown. The V and J calls and clone size come from that table; D and trimming were worked out from the DNA. The sample table holds 250,000 to 350,000 clones, of which approximately 92% were seen once. The ten biggest clones cover roughly 18% of the sample.

Participants in the prospective study were enrolled through a virtual design, were aged roughly 18 to 100 years, and lived in about 25 United States geographic areas. In the prospective study, cohorts were assigned on the basis of participant-reported clinical history obtained from a screening survey and a study questionnaire. Recovered participants in ImmuneRACE Cohort 3 were defined as having two consecutive negative NP/OP PCR tests, clearance from a healthcare professional, or resolution of symptoms. Each participant in the prospective study had whole blood, serum and a nasopharyngeal or oropharyngeal swab collected by mobile phlebotomists. Prospective study participants could optionally give additional blood draws and questionnaires over a roughly 2-month period. Blood samples from the prospective study were shipped frozen or at room temperature prior to DNA extraction.

The sequence derives from a woman aged 25 to 39 who had recovered from COVID-19. The sample taken for sequencing was PBMCs or T cells enriched from blood (not recorded which). In this chain, TRBV27 is recombined with TRBJ2-2; TRBD2 agrees with 8 junctional bases. The base sequence is TGTGCCAGCAGTTTATCGATCCTAGCGGGTAAGCCTTACGTGGACACCGGGGAGCTGTTTTTT. Its protein is CASSLSILAGKPYVDTGELFF.